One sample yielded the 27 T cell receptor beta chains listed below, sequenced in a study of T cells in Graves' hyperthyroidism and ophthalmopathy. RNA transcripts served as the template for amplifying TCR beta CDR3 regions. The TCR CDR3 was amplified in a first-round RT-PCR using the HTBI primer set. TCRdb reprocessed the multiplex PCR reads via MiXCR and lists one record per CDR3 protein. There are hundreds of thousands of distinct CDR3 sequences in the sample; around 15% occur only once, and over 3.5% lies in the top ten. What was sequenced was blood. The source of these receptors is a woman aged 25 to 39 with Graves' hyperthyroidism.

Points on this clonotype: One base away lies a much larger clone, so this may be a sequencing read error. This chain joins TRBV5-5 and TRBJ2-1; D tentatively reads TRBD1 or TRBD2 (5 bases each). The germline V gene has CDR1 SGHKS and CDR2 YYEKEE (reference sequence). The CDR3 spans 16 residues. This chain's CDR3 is CVSSLYGTVPYNEQFF. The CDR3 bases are TGTGTCAGCAGCTTGTATGGGACGGTCCCCTACAATGAGCAGTTCTTC. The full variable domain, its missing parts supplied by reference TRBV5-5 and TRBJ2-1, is DAGVTQSPTHLIKTRGQQVTLRCSPISGHKSVSWYQQVLGQGPQFIFQYYEKEERGRGNFPDRFSARQFPNYSSELNVNALLLGDSALYLCVSSLYGTVPYNEQFFGPGTRLTVL.

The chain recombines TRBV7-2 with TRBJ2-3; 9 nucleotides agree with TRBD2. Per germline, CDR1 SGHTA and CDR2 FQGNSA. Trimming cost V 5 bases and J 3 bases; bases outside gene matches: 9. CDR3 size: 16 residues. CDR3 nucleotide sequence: TGTGCCAGCAGCGTCTATCCGGGACTAGCAACAGATACGCAGTATTTT. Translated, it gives CASSVYPGLATDTQYF.

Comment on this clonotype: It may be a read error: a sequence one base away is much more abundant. As DNA, the CDR3 is TGTGCCAGCAGCTCACGGTGGGAGGGGTCCTACGAGCAGTACTTC. It yields the protein CASSSRWEGSYEQYF. V gene TRBV5-1 combines with J gene TRBJ2-7; 7 bases align to TRBD2. The CDR3 length is 15 residues. Germline V lookup: CDR1 SGHRS, CDR2 YFSETQ.

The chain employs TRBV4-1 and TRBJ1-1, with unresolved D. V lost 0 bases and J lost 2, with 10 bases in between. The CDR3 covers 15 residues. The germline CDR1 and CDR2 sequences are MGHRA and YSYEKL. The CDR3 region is CASSQDGGPNTEAFF. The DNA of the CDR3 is TGCGCCAGCAGCCAAGACGGAGGGCCTAACACTGAAGCTTTCTTT.

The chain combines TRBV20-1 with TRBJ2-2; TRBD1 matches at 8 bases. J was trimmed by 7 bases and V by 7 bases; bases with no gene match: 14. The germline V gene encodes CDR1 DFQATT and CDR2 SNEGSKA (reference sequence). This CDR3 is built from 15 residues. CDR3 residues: CSDPRGRSSGGELFF. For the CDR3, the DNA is TGCAGTGACCCCAGGGGGCGGTCAAGCGGCGGGGAGCTGTTTTTT.

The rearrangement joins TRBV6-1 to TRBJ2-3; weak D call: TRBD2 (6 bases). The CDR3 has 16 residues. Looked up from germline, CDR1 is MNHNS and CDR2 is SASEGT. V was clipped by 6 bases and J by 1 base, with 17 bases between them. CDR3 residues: CASSVRVGGGTDTQYF. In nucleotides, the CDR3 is TGTGCCAGCAGCGTGAGGGTGGGCGGGGGCACAGATACGCAGTATTTT.

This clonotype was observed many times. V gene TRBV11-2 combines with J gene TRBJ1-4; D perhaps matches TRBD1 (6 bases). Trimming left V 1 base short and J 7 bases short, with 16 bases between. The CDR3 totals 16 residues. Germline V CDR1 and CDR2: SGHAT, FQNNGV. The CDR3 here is CASSLVRTGGGEKLFF. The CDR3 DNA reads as TGTGCCAGCAGCTTAGTCCGGACGGGGGGCGGTGAAAAACTGTTTTTT.

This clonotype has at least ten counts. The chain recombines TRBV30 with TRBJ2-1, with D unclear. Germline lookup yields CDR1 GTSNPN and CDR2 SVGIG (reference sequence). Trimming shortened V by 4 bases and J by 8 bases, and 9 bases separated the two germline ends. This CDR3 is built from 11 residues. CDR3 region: CAWTLNYEQFF. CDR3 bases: TGTGCCTGGACCCTGAACTATGAGCAGTTCTTC. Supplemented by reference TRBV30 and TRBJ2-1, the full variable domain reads SQTIHQWPATLVQPVGSPLSLECTVEGTSNPNLYWYRQAAGRGLQLLFYSVGIGQISSEVPQNLSASRPQDRQFILSSKKLLLSDSGFYLCAWTLNYEQFFGPGTRLTVL.

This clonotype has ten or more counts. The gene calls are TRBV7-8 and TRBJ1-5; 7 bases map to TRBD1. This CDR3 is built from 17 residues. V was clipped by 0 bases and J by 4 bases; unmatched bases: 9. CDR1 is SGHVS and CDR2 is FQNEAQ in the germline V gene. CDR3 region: CASSLANAGQLNQPQHF. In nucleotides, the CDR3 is TGTGCCAGCAGCTTAGCAAATGCGGGACAGCTTAATCAGCCCCAGCATTTT.

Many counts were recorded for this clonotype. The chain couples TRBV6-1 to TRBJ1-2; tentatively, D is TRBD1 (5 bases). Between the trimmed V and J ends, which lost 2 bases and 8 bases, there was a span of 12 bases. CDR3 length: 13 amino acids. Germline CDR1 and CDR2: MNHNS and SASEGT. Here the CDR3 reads CASSETGLRGYTF. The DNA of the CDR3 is TGTGCCAGCAGTGAAACAGGTTTGCGGGGCTACACCTTC.

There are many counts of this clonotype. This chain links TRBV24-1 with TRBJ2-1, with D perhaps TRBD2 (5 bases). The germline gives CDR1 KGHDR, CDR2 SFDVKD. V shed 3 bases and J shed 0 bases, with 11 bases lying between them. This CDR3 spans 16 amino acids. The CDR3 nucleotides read TGTGCCACCAGTGATGACCGAGGAGGCTCCTACAATGAGCAGTTCTTC. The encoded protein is CATSDDRGGSYNEQFF.

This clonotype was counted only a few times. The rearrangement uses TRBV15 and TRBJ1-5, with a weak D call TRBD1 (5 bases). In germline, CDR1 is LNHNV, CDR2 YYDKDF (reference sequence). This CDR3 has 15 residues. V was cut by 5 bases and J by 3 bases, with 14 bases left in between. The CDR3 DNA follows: TGTGCCACCAGCTTTGCCGGGACTTCCAATCAGCCCCAGCATTTT. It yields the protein CATSFAGTSNQPQHF.

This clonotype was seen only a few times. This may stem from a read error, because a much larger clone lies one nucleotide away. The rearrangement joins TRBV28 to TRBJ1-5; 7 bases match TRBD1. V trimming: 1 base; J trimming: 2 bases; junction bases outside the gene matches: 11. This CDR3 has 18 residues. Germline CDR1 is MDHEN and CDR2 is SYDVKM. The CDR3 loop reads CASSLSGTQGDRNQPQHF. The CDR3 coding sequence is TGTGCCAGCAGTTTATCCGGGACTCAGGGGGACCGCAATCAGCCCCAGCATTTT. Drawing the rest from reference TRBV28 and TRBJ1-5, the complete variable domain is DVKVTQSSRYLVKRTGEKVFLECVQDMDHENMFWYRQDPGLGLRLIYFSYDVKMKEKGDIPEGYSVSREKKERFSLILESASTNQTSMYLCASSLSGTQGDRNQPQHFGDGTRLSIL.

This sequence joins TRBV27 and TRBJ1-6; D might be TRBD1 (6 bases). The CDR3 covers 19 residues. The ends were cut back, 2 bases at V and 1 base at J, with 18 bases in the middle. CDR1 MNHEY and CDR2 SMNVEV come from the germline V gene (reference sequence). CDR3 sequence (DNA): TGTGCCAGCAGTTTAAAAGGGGCCCCAGGGGTTTCCTATAATTCACCCCTCCACTTT. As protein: CASSLKGAPGVSYNSPLHF.

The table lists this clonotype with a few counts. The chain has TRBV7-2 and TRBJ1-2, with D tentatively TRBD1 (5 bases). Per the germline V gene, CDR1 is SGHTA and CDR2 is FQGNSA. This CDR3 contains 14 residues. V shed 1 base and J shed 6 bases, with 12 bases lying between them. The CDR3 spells CASSLGGAKDGYTF. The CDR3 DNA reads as TGTGCCAGCAGCTTAGGGGGCGCGAAGGATGGCTACACCTTC.

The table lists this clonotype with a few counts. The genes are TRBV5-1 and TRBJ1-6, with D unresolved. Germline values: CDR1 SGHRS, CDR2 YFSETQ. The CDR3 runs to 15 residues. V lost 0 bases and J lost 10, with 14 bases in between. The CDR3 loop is CASSLEIGEGSPLHF. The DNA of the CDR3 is TGCGCCAGCAGCTTGGAAATCGGGGAAGGATCACCCCTCCACTTT.

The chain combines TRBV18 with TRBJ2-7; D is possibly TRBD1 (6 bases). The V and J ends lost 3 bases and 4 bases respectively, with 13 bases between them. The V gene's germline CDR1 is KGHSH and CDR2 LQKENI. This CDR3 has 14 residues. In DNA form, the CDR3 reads TGTGCCAGCTCACCTCTGGGGACACTGTACGAGCAGTACTTC. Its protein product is CASSPLGTLYEQYF.

Here the CDR3 reads CASSLEGTGNYGYTF. CDR3 bases: TGTGCCAGCAGCTTAGAGGGGACAGGCAACTATGGCTACACCTTC. The gene calls are TRBV7-8 and TRBJ1-2; 8 bases are a match to TRBD1. The CDR3 runs 15 residues. Trimming took 1 base from V and 2 from J; bases not matched to a gene: 3. Germline V gene sequence: CDR1 SGHVS, CDR2 FQNEAQ.

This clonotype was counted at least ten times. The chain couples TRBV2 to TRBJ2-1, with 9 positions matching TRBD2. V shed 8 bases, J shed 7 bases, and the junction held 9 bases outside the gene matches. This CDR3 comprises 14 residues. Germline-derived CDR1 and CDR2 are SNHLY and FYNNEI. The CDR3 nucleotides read TGTGCCAGCGGGGGGGGGGGACTAGCAAATGAGCAGTTCTTC. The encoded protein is CASGGGGLANEQFF.

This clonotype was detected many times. This CDR3 is CASRGTFQETQYF. DNA for the CDR3: TGTGCCAGCAGAGGGACTTTTCAAGAGACCCAGTACTTC. The chain joins TRBV6-1 to TRBJ2-5, with D possibly TRBD2 on 6 matching bases. CDR3 length: 13 residues. Germline assignment: CDR1 MNHNS and CDR2 SASEGT. V lost 6 bases and J 2 bases, leaving 10 bases between the germline ends.

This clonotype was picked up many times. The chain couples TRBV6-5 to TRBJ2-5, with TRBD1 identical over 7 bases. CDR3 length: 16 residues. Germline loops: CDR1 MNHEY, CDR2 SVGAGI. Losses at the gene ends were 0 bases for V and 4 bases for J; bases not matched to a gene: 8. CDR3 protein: CASSYSKGALRETQYF. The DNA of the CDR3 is TGTGCCAGCAGTTACTCGAAGGGGGCTCTCAGAGAGACCCAGTACTTC.

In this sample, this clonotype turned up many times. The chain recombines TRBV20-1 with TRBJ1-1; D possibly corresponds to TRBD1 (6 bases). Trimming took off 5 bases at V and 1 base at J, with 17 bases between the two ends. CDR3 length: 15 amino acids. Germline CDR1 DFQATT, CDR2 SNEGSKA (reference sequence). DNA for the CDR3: TGCAGTGCTCCCGACAGGACCGGGAGGAACACTGAAGCTTTCTTT. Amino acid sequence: CSAPDRTGRNTEAFF.

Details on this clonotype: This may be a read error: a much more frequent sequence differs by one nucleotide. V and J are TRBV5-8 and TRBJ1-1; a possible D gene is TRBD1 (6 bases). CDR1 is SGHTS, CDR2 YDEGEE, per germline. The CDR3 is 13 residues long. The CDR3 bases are TGTGCCAGCGGCTTGACCAGGGGCACTGAAGCTTTCTTT. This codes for CASGLTRGTEAFF. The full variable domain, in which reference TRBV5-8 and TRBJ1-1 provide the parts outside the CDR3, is EAGVTQSPTHLIKTRGQQATLRCSPISGHTSVYWYQQALGLGLQFLLWYDEGEERNRGNFPPRFSGRQFPNYSSELNVNALELEDSALYLCASGLTRGTEAFFGQGTRLTVV.

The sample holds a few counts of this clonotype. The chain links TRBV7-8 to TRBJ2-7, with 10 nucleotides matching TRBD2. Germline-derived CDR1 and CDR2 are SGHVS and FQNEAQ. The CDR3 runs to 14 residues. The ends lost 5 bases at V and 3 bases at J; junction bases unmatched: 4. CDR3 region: CASSLRLAGYEQYF. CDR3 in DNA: TGTGCCAGCAGCCTGAGACTAGCGGGCTACGAGCAGTACTTC.

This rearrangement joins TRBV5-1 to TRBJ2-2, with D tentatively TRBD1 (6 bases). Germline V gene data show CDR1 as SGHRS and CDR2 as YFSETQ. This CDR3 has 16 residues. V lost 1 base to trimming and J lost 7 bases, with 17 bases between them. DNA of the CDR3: TGCGCCAGCAGCTTGCCAAGACAGGCCAGCGGCGGGGAGCTGTTTTTT. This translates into CASSLPRQASGGELFF.

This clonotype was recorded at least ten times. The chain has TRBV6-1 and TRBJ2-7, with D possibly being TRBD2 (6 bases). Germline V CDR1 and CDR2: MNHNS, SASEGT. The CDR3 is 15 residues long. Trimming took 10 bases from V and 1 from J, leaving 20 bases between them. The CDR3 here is CATSRDSGFSYEQYF. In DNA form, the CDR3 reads TGTGCCACCTCACGGGATAGCGGATTTTCCTACGAGCAGTACTTC.

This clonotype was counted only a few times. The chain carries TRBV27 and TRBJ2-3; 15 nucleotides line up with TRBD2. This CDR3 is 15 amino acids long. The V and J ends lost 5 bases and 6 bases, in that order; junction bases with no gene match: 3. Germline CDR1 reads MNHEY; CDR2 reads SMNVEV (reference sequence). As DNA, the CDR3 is TGTGCCAGCAGTACGGGGACTAGCGGGAGGGATACGCAGTATTTT. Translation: CASSTGTSGRDTQYF.